This T cell receptor beta chain was identified in a study of blood T cells in healthy people across ages. General study findings and limits: Both naive CD4+ cell counts and diversity were greater in long-lived donors than in aged donors.

Points on this clonotype: Its antigen is unknown.

Primed by a sample-barcoded 5' primer and a J-beta primer mix, a second PCR proceeded for about 6 to 12 cycles. Paired-end reads containing CDR3 totaled no fewer than 2.5 million for each sample. Each CDR3 protein gets one entry after TCRdb re-called the 5' RACE reads with MiXCR. The sample lists some 1.4 million distinct CDR3 sequences; 42% were seen once. This CDR3 is 12 amino acids long. Germline assignment: CDR1 SEHNR and CDR2 FQNEAQ (reference sequence). This sequence originates from a woman under 30 in good health. The sequencing input was blood. The chain employs TRBV7-9 and TRBJ2-7, with D uncertain. Near its end, the DNA agrees better with TRBJ2-5, so the J call may be wrong. CDR3 residues: CASSFSSETQYF. In DNA, the CDR3 is TGTGCCAGCAGCTTTTCATCCGAGACCCAGTACTTC.